This entry lists 11 T cell receptor beta chains sequenced from one sample in a study of blood T cells in healthy people across ages. The authors ran a second PCR of about 6 to 11 cycles using a sample-barcoded 5' primer and a J-beta primer mix. TCRdb redid the calling of the 5' RACE reads with MiXCR, one entry per CDR3 protein. This sample has 790,000 or so distinct CDR3 sequences; around 50% occur once, and the top ten carry less than 20%. The source material was blood. Receptors were obtained from an elderly man in good health.

This clonotype was counted between two and nine times. This chain links TRBV7-6 with TRBJ1-4; no firm D call. Trimming shortened V by 3 bases and J by 0 bases, and 8 bases separated the two germline ends. CDR1 SGHVS and CDR2 FNYEAQ come from the germline V gene. This CDR3 spans 15 amino acids. DNA of the CDR3: TGTGCCAGCAGCTTTGGTTATGCAACTAATGAAAAACTGTTTTTT. Its protein product is CASSFGYATNEKLFF.

The chain couples TRBV20-1 to TRBJ1-1, with TRBD1 identical over 11 bases. From germline, CDR1 is DFQATT and CDR2 SNEGSKA (reference sequence). Trimming took 4 bases from V and 4 from J; bases not matched to a gene: 8. The CDR3 spans 15 residues. Here the CDR3 reads CSAIPGTGGATEAFF. The CDR3, as DNA: TGCAGTGCTATACCCGGGACAGGGGGAGCCACTGAAGCTTTCTTT.

Regarding this clonotype: With a much larger clone just one base away, this may be a read error. This rearrangement joins TRBV27 to TRBJ1-2; D unresolved. The germline V gene encodes CDR1 MNHEY and CDR2 SMNVEV (reference sequence). The CDR3 sequence is 13 residues long. Here the CDR3 reads CASSFGPPSGHTF. Written as DNA, the CDR3 is TGTGCCAGCAGTTTCGGGCCGCCGAGTGGCCACACCTTC.

The V and J genes are TRBV20-1 and TRBJ2-3; D gene unclear. V shed 1 base and J shed 4 bases, with 12 bases lying between them. The CDR3 has 14 residues. CDR1 DFQATT and CDR2 SNEGSKA come from the germline V gene (reference sequence). The chain's CDR3 is CSARGAHSSDTQYF. The CDR3 DNA follows: TGCAGTGCTAGAGGGGCTCATTCCTCAGATACGCAGTATTTT.

This clonotype occurred a few times. The V gene is TRBV5-1, the J gene TRBJ2-7, with D possibly being TRBD2 (5 bases). The J call could be wrong; TRBJ2-5 is a better fit for the DNA end. The CDR3 is 15 residues long. Per germline, CDR1 SGHRS and CDR2 YFSETQ. CDR3 sequence reads: CASSFEGKLGETQYF. CDR3 coding DNA: TGCGCCAGCAGCTTTGAGGGCAAGCTGGGAGAGACCCAGTACTTC.

This clonotype was detected only a few times. This CDR3 reads CASSYMQGTDTQYF. The CDR3 region has the DNA TGTGCCAGCAGTTATATGCAGGGAACAGATACGCAGTATTTT. The rearrangement links TRBV6-6 to TRBJ2-3, with D possibly matching TRBD1 (5 bases). In germline, CDR1 is MNHNY, CDR2 SVGAGI (reference sequence). The CDR3 extends over 14 amino acids. V gave up 3 bases and J gave up 3 bases, with 10 bases separating them.

This clonotype was seen more than once but under ten times. The chain uses TRBV2 and TRBJ2-1, with a possible D match to TRBD2 (6 bases). The CDR3 contains 14 residues. Trimming took 6 bases from V and 9 from J, leaving 18 bases between them. CDR1 SNHLY and CDR2 FYNNEI come from the germline V gene. CDR3 sequence reads: CASREGLEAAEQFF. CDR3 DNA sequence: TGTGCCAGCAGGGAGGGACTTGAAGCAGCTGAGCAGTTCTTC. Full variable domain (outside the CDR3, taken from reference TRBV2 and TRBJ2-1): EPEVTQTPSHQVTQMGQEVILRCVPISNHLYFYWYRQILGQKVEFLVSFYNNEISEKSEIFDDQFSVERPDGSNFTLKIRSTKLEDSAMYFCASREGLEAAEQFFGPGTRLTVL.

With regard to this clonotype: One end of the junction does not line up with germline, which may come from a read error. The chain joins TRBV7-2 to TRBJ2-1, with D possibly being TRBD1 (6 bases). The CDR3 consists of 14 residues. CDR1 and CDR2 (germline): SGHTA, FQGNSA. CDR3 sequence reads: CASSVAIQGNEQFF. The CDR3 nucleotides read TGTGCCAGCAGCGTAGCGATACAGGGCAATGAGCAGTTCTTC.

This clonotype was detected a few times. The V gene is TRBV5-4, the J gene TRBJ2-5, with TRBD2 matching 10 bases. The CDR3 is made up of 15 amino acids. From germline, CDR1 is SGHNT and CDR2 YYREEE (reference sequence). V was pared by 4 bases and J by 3 bases, with 6 bases of the junction left unmatched. CDR3 DNA sequence: TGTGCCAGCAGCCCCGGGACTAGCGCCGAAGAGACCCAGTACTTC. The encoded protein is CASSPGTSAEETQYF.

This clonotype occurred once. The V call is TRBV3-1, the J call TRBJ2-5; tentative D call: TRBD1 (5 bases). Germline assignment: CDR1 LGHDT and CDR2 YNNKEL (reference sequence). There are 16 residues in the CDR3. V was shortened by 4 bases and J by 5 bases, with 20 bases between the two germline ends. The CDR3 nucleotides are TGTGCCAGCAGCCGATCGGACATTAACATGAGGGAGACCCAGTACTTC. It translates to CASSRSDINMRETQYF.

This clonotype occurred a few times. The gene calls are TRBV20-1 and TRBJ2-1; TRBD2 matches at 12 bases. CDR1 and CDR2 from the germline V gene are DFQATT and SNEGSKA (reference sequence). The trim removed 5 bases at V and 7 bases at J, leaving 6 bases unmatched. This CDR3 comprises 14 residues. For the CDR3, the DNA is TGCAGTGCTGCGCTAGCGGGAGGGTATAATGAGCAGTTCTTC. Amino acids: CSAALAGGYNEQFF.